These 9 T cell receptor beta chains came from one sample sequenced in a study of blood T cell repertoires in COVID-19. Using immunoSEQ multiplex PCR, the repertoire was profiled, and TCRdb retains in-frame clones only, with some absent. The sample records 210,000 or so clones, roughly 82% being singletons. The sample consisted of peripheral blood. These receptors were collected from a woman in her forties with acute or convalescent COVID-19.

The J gene is TRBJ2-7, the V gene TRBV30, with D possibly being TRBD2 (6 bases). CDR1 and CDR2 (germline): GTSNPN, SVGIG (reference sequence). This CDR3 contains 14 residues. V shed 4 bases and J shed 10 bases, with 23 bases lying between them. DNA of the CDR3: TGTGCCTGGACGCGGCGGGACTCCATTACGAGACAGTACTTC. Amino acid sequence: CAWTRRDSITRQYF.

The V gene is TRBV10-3, the J gene TRBJ1-2; D is perhaps TRBD1 (5 bases). Trimming removed 6 bases at V and 4 bases at J, with 12 bases between. The CDR3 consists of 13 residues. Germline loops: CDR1 ENHRY, CDR2 SYGVKD. The CDR3: CAISVDSRYGYTF. CDR3 nucleotides: TGTGCCATCAGCGTCGACAGCCGCTATGGCTACACCTTC.

The chain uses TRBV12-3 or TRBV12-4 and TRBJ1-2; the match to TRBD1 covers 9 bases. The CDR3 has 13 residues. V trimming: 3 bases; J trimming: 8 bases; junction bases outside the gene matches: 4. The CDR3 DNA reads as TGTGCCAGCAGTTTGGGACAGGGAGGCGGCTACACCTTC. This codes for CASSLGQGGGYTF.

The chain joins TRBV30 to TRBJ2-7, with D maybe TRBD1 (5 bases). In germline, CDR1 is GTSNPN, CDR2 SVGIG (reference sequence). The germline V and J ends were trimmed by 2 bases and 3 bases, with 5 bases remaining between them. The CDR3 spans 11 residues. CDR3 in amino acids: CAWSQGYEQYF. Written as DNA, the CDR3 is TGTGCCTGGAGTCAGGGCTACGAGCAGTACTTC.

The CDR3 sequence: CAWSVLGDSDTGELFF. DNA for the CDR3: TGTGCCTGGAGTGTACTCGGGGACAGTGACACCGGGGAGCTGTTTTTT. The rearrangement joins TRBV30 to TRBJ2-2, with 7 positions matching TRBD1. This CDR3 is built from 16 residues. Looked up from germline, CDR1 is GTSNPN and CDR2 is SVGIG (reference sequence). The ends lost 0 bases at V and 3 bases at J; junction bases unmatched: 7.

This chain links TRBV6-4 with TRBJ2-7; D possibly corresponds to TRBD2 (6 bases). Per the germline V gene, CDR1 is MRHNA and CDR2 is SNTAGT. Trimming removed 5 bases at V and 3 bases at J, with 17 bases between. This CDR3 is 15 amino acids long. The DNA for the CDR3 is TGTGCCAGCAGTCGTGATCGGGACTCGGGCTACGAGCAGTACTTC. Protein: CASSRDRDSGYEQYF.

The CDR3 here is CASTLGTSGGARTDTQYF. CDR3 DNA sequence: TGTGCCAGCACCCTTGGAACTAGCGGGGGGGCCAGGACAGATACGCAGTATTTT. The V call is TRBV5-8, the J call TRBJ2-3; 13 positions match TRBD2. Trimming removed 6 bases from V and 3 bases from J; junction bases left unmatched: 13. Germline-derived CDR1 and CDR2 are SGHTS and YDEGEE. The CDR3 sequence is 18 residues long.

The rearrangement links TRBV5-4 to TRBJ2-7, with TRBD1 matching over 8 bases. This CDR3 is built from 14 residues. V lost 2 bases, J lost 3 bases, and 4 bases stayed unmatched. Germline V gene sequence: CDR1 SGHNT, CDR2 YYREEE (reference sequence). The CDR3 reads CASSFDRGDYEQYF. In nucleotides, the CDR3 is TGTGCCAGCAGCTTCGACAGGGGAGACTACGAGCAGTACTTC.

This clone has just one count. V gene TRBV19 combines with J gene TRBJ1-5, with TRBD1 as a possible D gene (6 bases). Germline CDR1 reads LNHDA; CDR2 reads SQIVND (reference sequence). Trimming shortened V by 7 bases and J by 2 bases, and 24 bases separated the two germline ends. This CDR3 is 18 amino acids long. DNA of the CDR3: TGTGCCAGTACCGATGGGAGAAGGACAGACCTAGGCAATCAGCCCCAGCATTTT. This codes for CASTDGRRTDLGNQPQHF.